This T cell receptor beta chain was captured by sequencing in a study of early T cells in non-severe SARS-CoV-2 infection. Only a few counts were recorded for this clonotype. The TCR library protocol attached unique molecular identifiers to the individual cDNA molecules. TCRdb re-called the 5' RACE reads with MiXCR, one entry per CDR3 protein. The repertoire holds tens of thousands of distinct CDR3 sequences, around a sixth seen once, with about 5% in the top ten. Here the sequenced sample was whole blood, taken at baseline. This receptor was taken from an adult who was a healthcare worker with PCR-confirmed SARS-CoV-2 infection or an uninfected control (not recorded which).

As DNA, the CDR3 is TGTGCCAGCAGCGGTAGCGGAAACACCGGGGAGCTGTTTTTT. Translating it yields CASSGSGNTGELFF. The chain is built from TRBV9 and TRBJ2-2; D may be TRBD2 (6 bases). The CDR3 length is 14 residues. Germline lookup yields CDR1 SGDLS and CDR2 YYNGEE. V dropped 3 bases and J dropped 2 bases, with 8 bases sitting between them.